Below, 21 T cell receptor beta chains from the same sample are listed, as sequenced in a study of blood T cell repertoires in COVID-19. Using immunoSEQ multiplex PCR, the repertoire was profiled, and TCRdb retains in-frame clones only, with some absent. Here the sample spans some 190,000 clones, 84% being singletons. Sequences were obtained from peripheral blood. The receptors were sampled from a woman aged 80 or older with COVID-19, enrolled during active disease.

The CDR3 coding sequence is TGTGCCAGCAGTGTTGGACTAGCGGGGATTGAGACCCAGTACTTC. This encodes CASSVGLAGIETQYF. The chain couples TRBV2 to TRBJ2-5, with TRBD2 identical over 12 bases. This CDR3 contains 15 residues. Per the germline V gene, CDR1 is SNHLY and CDR2 is FYNNEI. V gave up 4 bases and J gave up 5 bases; unmatched junction bases: 5.

This clone was counted a few times. One junction end does not reproduce the germline sequence, and a read error may be involved. The V call is TRBV5-4, the J call TRBJ2-3, with 9 bases that match TRBD2. Germline V gene lookup returns CDR1 SGHNT and CDR2 YYREEE (reference sequence). This CDR3 comprises 15 residues. This CDR3 is CASSGGGTSRDTQYF. In DNA form, the CDR3 reads TGTGCCAGCAGCGGCGGCGGGACTAGCAGAGATACGCAGTATTTT.

The chain joins TRBV10-3 to TRBJ1-5; 8 bases line up with TRBD1. CDR1 and CDR2 (germline): ENHRY, SYGVKD. V was pared by 3 bases and J by 7 bases, with 11 bases of the junction left unmatched. The CDR3 sequence is 16 residues long. CDR3 residues: CAISDSGTGLRQPQHF. Written as DNA, the CDR3 is TGTGCCATCAGTGACTCCGGGACAGGCCTTAGGCAGCCCCAGCATTTT.

The rearrangement links TRBV19 to TRBJ2-7; possibly TRBD2 for D (6 bases). Germline lookup yields CDR1 LNHDA and CDR2 SQIVND (reference sequence). There are 16 residues in the CDR3. V shed 5 bases and J shed 6 bases, with 23 bases lying between them. CDR3 bases: TGTGCCAGTAGTCTTGGGCCGGGGGTGACTAGTGCCGAGCAGTACTTC. Amino acid sequence: CASSLGPGVTSAEQYF.

The chain employs TRBV12-3 or TRBV12-4 and TRBJ1-5, with no clear D. The CDR3 spans 13 residues. Between the trimmed V and J ends, which lost 3 bases and 4 bases, there was a span of 7 bases. The CDR3 DNA reads TGTGCCAGCAGTTTCGGAGCAAATCAGCCCCAGCATTTT. Its protein is CASSFGANQPQHF.

The V call is TRBV7-2, the J call TRBJ1-3; D gene uncertain. This CDR3 spans 15 amino acids. V shed 2 bases and J shed 1 base, with 9 bases lying between them. Per germline, CDR1 SGHTA and CDR2 FQGNSA. As DNA, the CDR3 is TGTGCCAGCAGCTTAAGAACTTCATCTGGAAACACCATATATTTT. Its translation is CASSLRTSSGNTIYF. The variable domain in full, completed from reference TRBV7-2 and TRBJ1-3, reads GAGVSQSPSNKVTEKGKDVELRCDPISGHTALYWYRQSLGQGLEFLIYFQGNSAPDKSGLPSDRFSAERTGGSVSTLTIQRTQQEDSAVYLCASSLRTSSGNTIYFGEGSWLTVV.

The V and J genes are TRBV6-6 and TRBJ1-1; D not resolved. Trimming pared 5 bases from V and 5 bases from J, leaving 12 bases between. The CDR3 sequence is 13 residues long. CDR1 and CDR2 (germline): MNHNY, SVGAGI (reference sequence). The CDR3 region has the DNA TGTGCCAGCAGTAAGAGAGGGTTGACTGAAGCTTTCTTT. This encodes CASSKRGLTEAFF.

The rearrangement joins TRBV9 to TRBJ2-5, with TRBD1 matching 8 bases. CDR3 size: 15 residues. CDR1 and CDR2 from the germline V gene are SGDLS and YYNGEE. Unmatched junction bases numbered 10, after V lost 4 bases and J lost 5 bases. This CDR3 reads CASSTRTGPSETQYF. The DNA for the CDR3 is TGTGCCAGCAGCACCCGGACAGGGCCTTCGGAGACCCAGTACTTC.

The rearrangement joins TRBV5-1 to TRBJ1-1, with a weak D call TRBD1 (5 bases). CDR1 and CDR2 (germline): SGHRS, YFSETQ. The ends were cut back, 6 bases at V and 7 bases at J, with 19 bases in the middle. The CDR3 runs to 14 residues. The DNA for the CDR3 is TGCGCCAGCACCCCGGGGGGGAGGCAGGGTGAAGCTTTCTTT. Its protein product is CASTPGGRQGEAFF.

The V call is TRBV18, the J call TRBJ1-5, with 8 bases lining up with TRBD1. The germline V gene encodes CDR1 KGHSH and CDR2 LQKENI. Losses at the gene ends were 2 bases for V and 6 bases for J; bases not matched to a gene: 12. CDR3 length: 17 amino acids. CDR3 in amino acids: CASSPNRASGTGQPQHF. As DNA, the CDR3 is TGTGCCAGCTCACCAAACAGGGCTTCCGGGACAGGTCAGCCCCAGCATTTT. The variable domain in full, with the rest retrieved from reference TRBV18 and TRBJ1-5, is NAGVMQNPRHLVRRRGQEARLRCSPMKGHSHVYWYRQLPEEGLKFMVYLQKENIIDESGMPKERFSAEFPKEGPSILRIQQVVRGDSAAYFCASSPNRASGTGQPQHFGDGTRLSIL.

This clone was seen a handful of times. The chain couples TRBV5-4 to TRBJ1-6; TRBD1 agrees at 10 bases. CDR3 length: 15 residues. The germline V gene has CDR1 SGHNT and CDR2 YYREEE (reference sequence). After removal of 3 bases from V and 7 bases from J, the junction contained 4 bases not matched to a gene. The DNA for the CDR3 is TGTGCCAGCAGCTCATCGGGACAGGGGAATTCACCCCTCCACTTT. It translates to CASSSSGQGNSPLHF.

The chain is built from TRBV11-2 and TRBJ2-3; maybe TRBD2 (6 bases). CDR1 and CDR2 from the germline V gene are SGHAT and FQNNGV. Trimming cost V 1 base and J 3 bases, with 14 bases left between them. The CDR3 consists of 16 residues. As DNA, the CDR3 is TGTGCCAGCAGCTTAGGAGCTAGCGTTAGGACAGATACGCAGTATTTT. Translated, it gives CASSLGASVRTDTQYF.

This clone was counted between two and nine times. V gene TRBV28 combines with J gene TRBJ1-2; 7 bases match TRBD1. Trimming removed 4 bases from V and 8 bases from J; junction bases left unmatched: 10. Germline values: CDR1 MDHEN, CDR2 SYDVKM. The CDR3 covers 14 residues. The CDR3: CASSSTGLVRGYTF. In DNA, the CDR3 is TGTGCCAGCAGTTCGACAGGGTTGGTTAGAGGCTACACCTTC.

Comments on this clone: This same CDR3 is encoded by further DNA sequences in the sample. The chain joins TRBV12-3 or TRBV12-4 to TRBJ1-1, with a weak D call TRBD1 (6 bases). Trimming took off 3 bases at V and 3 bases at J, with 8 bases between the two ends. The CDR3 sequence is 13 residues long. CDR3 region: CASSLDSYTEAFF. The CDR3 DNA reads as TGTGCCAGCAGTTTGGACAGCTACACTGAAGCTTTCTTT.

This chain uses TRBV5-5 with TRBJ1-2; TRBD1 might be the D (5 bases). Trimming took 0 bases from V and 4 from J, leaving 7 bases between them. CDR3 length: 13 amino acids. Germline CDR1 SGHKS, CDR2 YYEKEE (reference sequence). The CDR3 nucleotides read TGTGCCAGCAGCTTGGCACAGGCCTATGGCTACACCTTC. It codes for CASSLAQAYGYTF.

The J gene is TRBJ2-5, the V gene TRBV5-1, with TRBD2 identical over 7 bases. The CDR3 is 15 residues long. V lost 0 bases and J lost 3; bases outside the gene matches: 5. CDR1 SGHRS and CDR2 YFSETQ come from the germline V gene. The CDR3 reads CASSLERGGKETQYF. CDR3 nucleotides: TGCGCCAGCAGCTTGGAGCGGGGAGGGAAAGAGACCCAGTACTTC.

The chain employs TRBV27 and TRBJ2-7; D may be TRBD2 (7 bases). CDR3 size: 13 residues. Germline V gene sequence: CDR1 MNHEY, CDR2 SMNVEV (reference sequence). Trimming stripped 6 bases from V and 4 bases from J, with 13 bases between. In DNA, the CDR3 is TGTGCCAGCAGGGCGGGGGCAGCTTACGAGCAGTACTTC. It translates to CASRAGAAYEQYF.

The gene calls are TRBV7-3 and TRBJ2-1; 9 bases line up with TRBD2. The trim removed 1 base at V and 2 bases at J, leaving 0 bases unmatched. The V gene's germline CDR1 is SGHTA and CDR2 FQGTGA. The CDR3 covers 15 residues. The CDR3 region has the DNA TGTGCCAGCAGCTTAAGCGGGGGGGCCTACAATGAGCAGTTCTTC. Protein product: CASSLSGGAYNEQFF. The full variable domain, in which reference TRBV7-3 and TRBJ2-1 provide the parts outside the CDR3, is GAGVSQTPSNKVTEKGKYVELRCDPISGHTALYWYRQSLGQGPEFLIYFQGTGAADDSGLPNDRFFAVRPEGSVSTLKIQRTERGDSAVYLCASSLSGGAYNEQFFGPGTRLTVL.

This clone was picked up a small number of times. The chain combines TRBV6-5 with TRBJ2-1, with 7 positions matching TRBD2. Trimming took 2 bases from V and 13 from J; bases not matched to a gene: 14. CDR3 length: 15 amino acids. The germline V gene encodes CDR1 MNHEY and CDR2 SVGAGI. In DNA, the CDR3 is TGTGCCAGCAGTTACCCGGAAAGAGGGAGGGCATATCAGTTCTTC. Protein sequence: CASSYPERGRAYQFF.

The J gene is TRBJ1-5, the V gene TRBV27; D is uncertain. The germline gives CDR1 MNHEY, CDR2 SMNVEV (reference sequence). CDR3 size: 16 residues. Trimming cost V 1 base and J 0 bases, with 10 bases left between them. CDR3: CASSLFGPDSNQPQHF. The CDR3 DNA reads TGTGCCAGCAGTTTATTTGGGCCAGATAGCAATCAGCCCCAGCATTTT.

The rearrangement joins TRBV4-1 to TRBJ2-5; the D is unclear. The CDR3 contains 13 residues. The germline gives CDR1 MGHRA, CDR2 YSYEKL. V was clipped by 6 bases and J by 5 bases, with 13 bases between them. CDR3 sequence: CASRASPQETQYF. DNA of the CDR3: TGCGCCAGCAGGGCCTCGCCCCAGGAGACCCAGTACTTC.